What follows are 5 T cell receptor beta chains derived from one specimen sequenced in a study of STAT3 mutations in large granular lymphocyte leukemia. For these TCRs, the target antigens are not known. The assay was immunoSEQ multiplex PCR, and TCRdb's table has in-frame clones only and misses some. Of some 4,000 clones listed, approximately 72% are singletons. Notes on the study in general: Every T-LGLL patient had at least one immunodominant TCRbeta clonotype.

The sequencing sample was made of peripheral blood mononuclear cells. These receptors originate from a man aged 55 to 70 with T-cell large granular lymphocyte leukemia. Some clones in this sample may be carry-over from other donors' samples.

The V call is TRBV11-3, the J call TRBJ1-4; D unclear. Germline CDR1 and CDR2: SGHNT and YENEEA. Trimming left V 1 base short and J 2 bases short, with 8 bases between. The CDR3 is 15 amino acids. The CDR3: CASSLGGRTNEKLFF. The CDR3 DNA follows: TGTGCCAGCAGCTTAGGTGGGCGGACTAATGAAAAACTGTTTTTT.

This clone was recorded only once. The rearrangement links TRBV5-1 to TRBJ1-6; the match to TRBD1 covers 7 bases. CDR1 and CDR2 (germline): SGHRS, YFSETQ. The CDR3 loop spans 14 amino acids. The V gene end was trimmed by 5 bases and the J gene end by 10 bases; junction bases not matched to a gene: 9. The CDR3 nucleotides are TGCGCCAGCAGTTATGACAGGGTGGGCTCACCCCTCCACTTT. This translates into CASSYDRVGSPLHF.

The V call is TRBV28, the J call TRBJ1-2; 7 bases match TRBD1. The CDR3 length is 12 residues. V lost 10 bases and J lost 8; bases outside the gene matches: 10. Germline CDR1 and CDR2: MDHEN and SYDVKM. This CDR3 reads CATRQGSWGYTF. DNA for the CDR3: TGTGCCACCAGACAGGGCTCATGGGGCTACACCTTC.

CDR3 DNA: TGCGCCAGCAGCTTGGACTTCAGGGGGCAGGGCTACACCTTC. This codes for CASSLDFRGQGYTF. The chain joins TRBV5-1 to TRBJ1-2, with 8 bases fitting TRBD1. Germline trimming cut 0 bases from V and 8 bases from J; bases unmatched to any gene: 6. Germline CDR1 reads SGHRS; CDR2 reads YFSETQ. This CDR3 has 14 amino acids.

The genes are TRBV30 and TRBJ2-5; D might be TRBD2 (5 bases). Germline CDR1 and CDR2: GTSNPN and SVGIG (reference sequence). With 0 bases removed from V and 4 bases from J, the gap between germline ends came to 9 bases. CDR3 length equals 13 residues. DNA of the CDR3: TGTGCCTGGAGTGTCCGTCGGGGAGAGACCCAGTACTTC. This translates into CAWSVRRGETQYF.